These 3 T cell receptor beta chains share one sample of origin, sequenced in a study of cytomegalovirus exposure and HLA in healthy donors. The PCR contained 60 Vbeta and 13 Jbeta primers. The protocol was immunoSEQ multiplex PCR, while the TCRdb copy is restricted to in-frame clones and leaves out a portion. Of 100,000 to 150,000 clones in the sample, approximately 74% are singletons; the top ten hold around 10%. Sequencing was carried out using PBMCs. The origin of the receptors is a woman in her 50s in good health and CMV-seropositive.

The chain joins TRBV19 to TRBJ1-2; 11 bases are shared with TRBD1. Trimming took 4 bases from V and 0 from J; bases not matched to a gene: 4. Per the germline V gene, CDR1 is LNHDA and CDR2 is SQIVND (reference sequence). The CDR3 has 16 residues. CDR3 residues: CASSTGTGGTNYGYTF. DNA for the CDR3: TGTGCCAGTAGTACTGGGACAGGGGGAACTAACTATGGCTACACCTTC.

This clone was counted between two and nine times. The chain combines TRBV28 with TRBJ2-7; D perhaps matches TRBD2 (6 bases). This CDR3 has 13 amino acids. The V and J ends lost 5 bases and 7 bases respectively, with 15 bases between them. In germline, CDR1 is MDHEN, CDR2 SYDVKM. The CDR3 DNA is TGTGCCAGCAGTCCGGGACTGACCGGGGAGCAGTACTTC. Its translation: CASSPGLTGEQYF.

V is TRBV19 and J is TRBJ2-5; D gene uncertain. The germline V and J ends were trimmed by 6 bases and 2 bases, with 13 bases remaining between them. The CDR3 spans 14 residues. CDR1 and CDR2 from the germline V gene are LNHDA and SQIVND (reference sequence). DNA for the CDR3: TGTGCCAGTAGCCAAGGTGGCAGGCAAGAGACCCAGTACTTC. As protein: CASSQGGRQETQYF.